This T cell receptor beta chain stems from a study of cytomegalovirus exposure and HLA in healthy donors. Study overall: A later analysis reported the 120 or so validation repertoires used the same platform as the 666 first-cohort repertoires.

V was cut by 3 bases and J by 6 bases, with 12 bases left in between. The CDR3 is 13 amino acids. The germline gives CDR1 SNHLY, CDR2 FYNNEI. The protocol was immunoSEQ multiplex PCR, while the TCRdb copy is restricted to in-frame clones and leaves out a portion. The sample contains approximately 240,000 clones, over 80% of which appear only once. About this clone: Its matching antigen is unknown.

Study results and caveats: While the bulk of TCR sequences proved rare, some public TCRs turned up in many donors. In the 120 validation repertoires, under 95% of cluster scores exceeded 0, per a later analysis.

This TCR came from a woman aged 18-29 years in good health and CMV-seronegative. The chain is built from TRBV2 and TRBJ2-7, with TRBD2 as a possible D gene (6 bases). The sample consisted of PBMCs. DNA of the CDR3: TGTGCCAGCAGTGACCGGGGGATCGGCGAGCAGTACTTC. Its protein is CASSDRGIGEQYF.